This TCR beta chain appears in the sequencing data of a study of memory CD4+ T cells and cytomegalovirus serostatus (dated by TCRdb to between 2017 and 2020). Context from the whole study: The roughly 33 healthy Belgian adults in the cohort included 9 who were CMV seropositive and roughly 25 who were CMV seronegative. CD4+ memory TCRbeta repertoires of a Belgian cohort with known cytomegalovirus serostatus were sequenced in order to replicate a published TCR-based CMV serostatus classifier.

Single viable CD3+CD4+CD8-CD45RO+ cells were sorted as memory CD4+ T cells on a FACSAria II. CMV serostatus was assessed using a Roche Elecsys assay, by which serum IgG against CMV pp150, pp28, p38 and p52 was detected. Once the samples were thawed, total CD4+ T cells were enriched through positive selection using CD4 magnetic microbeads. Samples originated from another study that specifically interrogated the CD4+ T cell memory repertoire. Peripheral blood mononuclear cells were isolated and cryopreserved according to standard operating procedures, and serum was stored at -80 degrees C. The staining relied on CD3-PerCP (BW264/56), CD4-APC (RPA-T4), CD45RO-PE (UCHT1) and CD8-Pacific Orange (3B5) antibodies, and Sytox blue was used to exclude non-viable cells. The CDR3 starts with the cysteine, ends with the phenylalanine, and has 12 residues. Here the CDR3 DNA is all that survives: 36 bases in frame from base 1. The germline ends are 8 bases apart after V is trimmed by 8 bases and J by 1 base. CDR1 and CDR2 are read off the germline V gene as MNHNS and SASEGT.

Of note for this clone: This receptor's antigen is unknown. Base-call qualities are not available, and no considerably larger clone is one nucleotide away.

The research as a whole found: For predicting CMV serostatus, the median bootstrapped AUC was approximately 0.96 using the original framework and approximately 0.91 using a US-trained random forest. On the Belgian cohort, the classifier built on the original framework reached a median bootstrapped AUC of approximately 0.94, with a 95% CI of 0.76-1.00. Only CD4+CD45RO+ memory cells were sequenced, in contrast to the original study, which included naive and memory CD4+ and CD8+ populations. The results were interpreted as suggesting that the CMV-associated TCR signature is largely present in the CD4+ memory repertoire. Among the 150 to 200 previously reported CMV-associated TCRbeta sequences, 67 showed up in the CD4+ memory repertoires, with each one found in between one and five individuals.

The Quick-DNA Microprep Kit was used to extract genomic DNA from the sorted cells. Amplification of TCRbeta DNA was done with the immunoSEQ hsTCRbeta kit, following the protocol from the manufacturer. An Illumina MiSeq instrument was used to sequence the TCRbeta libraries. From the authors' description of their analysis: Removing out-of-frame sequences left about 2,300,000 distinct TCRbeta sequences, an average of approximately 61,000 per individual. Each individual was scored according to the count of 150 to 200 previously reported CMV-associated TCRbeta sequences and the total productive distinct TCRbeta count. A beta-binomial model was reimplemented in Python, and scikit-learn random forests with default parameters were trained on data from the US cohort. Classifier performance on the Belgian cohort was reported as the median AUC with percentile confidence intervals calculated over 10,000 bootstrap iterations. Here the immuneACCESS table is served through TCRdb, limited to in-frame sequences with V and J called. Missing clones are a known gap in these copies; in checked studies unresolved V genes cover under half, and the rest lacks a known reason. V and J calls and clone size are copied from that table; D and trimming were computed from the DNA. Here the sample has some 45,000 clones; roughly 80% occur a single time. The biggest ten clones account for roughly 1.2% of the sample.

This receptor chain uses TRBV6-1 and TRBJ1-1, with the D gene not clear enough to name. This clonotype was sampled from an adult in good health and CMV-seropositive. Sequencing input: memory CD4+ T cells from blood. The DNA reads as follows: TGTGCCAGCTCCTTACAGAACACTGAAGCTTTCTTT. This gives the protein CASSLQNTEAFF.